Shown below are 10 T cell receptor beta chains from a single sample sequenced in a study of OX40 agonist ivuxolimab in advanced cancers. Repertoires were generated with immunoSEQ multiplex PCR, while TCRdb's copy carries only in-frame clones and drops some. The top ten clones hold more than 5% of a sample with 100,000 or so clones, approximately 87% of them seen once. Sequenced material: CD4+ or CD8+ T cells sorted from blood, taken in a trial of the OX40 agonist ivuxolimab. These receptors were collected from an adult with an advanced solid tumor such as melanoma, head and neck, liver or kidney cancer.

The V call is TRBV15, the J call TRBJ2-2; D assignment may be TRBD1 or TRBD2 (5 bases each). From germline, CDR1 is LNHNV and CDR2 YYDKDF (reference sequence). The V gene lost 1 base and the J gene lost 1 base, with 10 bases spanning the gap. CDR3 length: 16 residues. CDR3 in amino acids: CATSRGGAGNTGELFF. The CDR3 coding sequence is TGTGCCACCAGCAGAGGGGGCGCGGGGAACACCGGGGAGCTGTTTTTT. The full variable domain, rest sourced from reference TRBV15 and TRBJ2-2, is DAMVIQNPRYQVTQFGKPVTLSCSQTLNHNVMYWYQQKSSQAPKLLFHYYDKDFNNEADTPDNFQSRRPNTSFCFLDIRSPGLGDTAMYLCATSRGGAGNTGELFFGEGSRLTVL.

V is TRBV6-1 and J is TRBJ1-5; 10 bases agree with TRBD1. The V and J ends lost 8 bases and 3 bases, in that order; junction bases with no gene match: 7. Per the germline V gene, CDR1 is MNHNS and CDR2 is SASEGT. The length of the CDR3 is 15 residues. CDR3 protein: CASERQGAINQPQHF. CDR3 DNA: TGTGCCAGCGAGAGACAGGGGGCTATCAATCAGCCCCAGCATTTT.

DNA of the CDR3: TGTGCCAGCAGCTTTGGAGGGGGTACCTCCTACGAGCAGTACTTC. Protein: CASSFGGGTSYEQYF. The rearrangement links TRBV5-4 to TRBJ2-7, with D perhaps TRBD1 or TRBD2 (6 bases each). CDR3 length equals 15 residues. Germline values: CDR1 SGHNT, CDR2 YYREEE (reference sequence). Trimming shortened V by 2 bases and J by 0 bases, and 12 bases separated the two germline ends.

J is TRBJ2-5 and V is TRBV2, with 12 bases fitting TRBD2. Germline V gene data show CDR1 as SNHLY and CDR2 as FYNNEI. V gave up 7 bases and J gave up 4 bases; unmatched junction bases: 16. The CDR3 is 18 residues long. CDR3 sequence reads: CASTHGGRLAGVRETQYF. CDR3 DNA: TGTGCCAGCACCCATGGGGGGAGACTAGCGGGAGTAAGAGAGACCCAGTACTTC.

The count of this clone is one. This sequence joins TRBV5-6 and TRBJ2-7; TRBD2 matches at 12 bases. CDR1 SGHDT and CDR2 YYEEEE come from the germline V gene. V lost 4 bases and J lost 4; bases outside the gene matches: 9. The CDR3 is 16 amino acids. Written as DNA, the CDR3 is TGTGCCAGCAGCGGGACTAGCGGGTGGTTGGGGTACGAGCAGTACTTC. Amino acids: CASSGTSGWLGYEQYF.

The V call is TRBV2, the J call TRBJ1-5, with D maybe TRBD1 (5 bases). Looked up from germline, CDR1 is SNHLY and CDR2 is FYNNEI. Trimming took off 6 bases at V and 4 bases at J, with 16 bases between the two ends. CDR3 length: 15 residues. CDR3 in DNA: TGTGCCAGCAGATTAGGGACGGCGCGGAATCAGCCCCAGCATTTT. Amino acid sequence: CASRLGTARNQPQHF.

This sequence joins TRBV14 and TRBJ2-7; a weak D match, TRBD2 (5 bases). The CDR3 contains 16 residues. The germline V and J ends were trimmed by 0 bases and 6 bases, with 18 bases remaining between them. CDR1 is SGHDN, CDR2 FVKESK, per germline. This CDR3 reads CASSQDLRALSGEQYF. CDR3 nucleotides: TGTGCCAGCAGCCAAGATCTTCGAGCCCTAAGCGGCGAGCAGTACTTC.

The chain couples TRBV4-1 to TRBJ1-5; D might be TRBD1 (5 bases). The V end was cut by 0 bases, the J end by 7 bases, with 16 bases between. This CDR3 is 16 amino acids long. CDR1 is MGHRA, CDR2 YSYEKL, per germline. CDR3 residues: CASSQDRTGLKQPQHF. The CDR3 DNA reads as TGCGCCAGCAGCCAAGACCGTACGGGGCTCAAGCAGCCCCAGCATTTT.

This clone was observed a handful of times. CDR3 sequence (DNA): TGCGCCAGCAGCCAAGGCCCGCAAGGGACCTACGAGCAGTACTTC. Residues: CASSQGPQGTYEQYF. This chain connects TRBV4-1 to TRBJ2-7, with D unclear. The CDR3 totals 15 residues. Germline V CDR1 and CDR2: MGHRA, YSYEKL. V lost 1 base and J lost 2, with 12 bases in between.

The J gene is TRBJ2-7, the V gene TRBV13, with 7 bases lining up with TRBD2. Germline loops: CDR1 PRHDT, CDR2 FYEKMQ (reference sequence). Trimming cost V 4 bases and J 4 bases; bases outside gene matches: 10. The CDR3 contains 15 residues. Written as DNA, the CDR3 is TGTGCCAGCAGCTCCTGGGGAGGGCCTCGATACGAGCAGTACTTC. Translated, it gives CASSSWGGPRYEQYF.